This T cell receptor (beta chain) was profiled in a study of T cell responses to AZD1222 COVID-19 vaccine. Study-wide results and limits: Two doses of AZD1222 preceded a rise in Spike-specific TCR breadth and depth. Vaccine-associated CD4 TCRs ranged over spike, dominating at 160-218 and 743-854. The donor cohort was predominantly white British with a female majority, and clonal diversity may have been underestimated.

As regards this clone: What it binds is not known.

The assay was immunoSEQ multiplex PCR, and TCRdb's table has in-frame clones only and misses some. Here the sample spans fewer than 110,000 clones, 88% being singletons. Germline lookup yields CDR1 MNHNY and CDR2 SVGAGI (reference sequence). Trimming removed 8 bases at V and 7 bases at J, with 21 bases between. CDR3 size: 15 residues. This sample comprised peripheral blood, obtained on day 0 of AZD1222 vaccination. The TCR was taken from an adult in good health. This chain links TRBV6-6 with TRBJ1-3; possibly TRBD1 for D (5 bases). DNA of the CDR3: TGTGCCAGCCTATTTCAGGGCGGCCAGCAGAACACCATATATTTT. Encoded protein: CASLFQGGQQNTIYF.